This is a list of T cell receptor beta chains from one sample in a study of shared clonotypes between healthy human individuals. Clones were sequenced by immunoSEQ multiplex PCR, and TCRdb holds only the in-frame ones, with some missing. The repertoire consists of about 2.1 million clones, with just under 95% occurring once and the leading ten covering more than 1.5%. Sequencing used naive CD8+ T cells from PBMCs. The receptors derive from a man younger than 30 in good health. Some clones in this sample may be carry-over from other donors' samples. CDR3s include the opening cysteine and the closing phenylalanine or tryptophan. The D gene is left open where the match is weak. Expanded clones get a size class; other rows say once, few or many, or leave the size out.

TRBV27,TRBD2,TRBJ2-1,-,CASSLVAGGYNEQFF,TGTGCCAGCAGTTTGGTTGCGGGAGGTTACAATGAGCAGTTCTTC
TRBV9,-,TRBJ2-4,-,CAPGKTKNIQYF,TGTGCCCCCGGAAAAACCAAAAACATTCAGTACTTC
TRBV5-1,-,TRBJ2-1,-,CASSEGSGYNEQFF,TGCGCCAGCAGCGAAGGATCAGGCTACAATGAGCAGTTCTTC
TRBV10-3,TRBD1,TRBJ1-2,once,CAISESTGGAYGYTF,TGTGCCATCAGTGAGTCCACAGGGGGCGCGTATGGCTACACCTTC
TRBV11-2,TRBD1,TRBJ2-7,-,CASSLSQGVGYYEQYF,TGTGCCAGCAGCTTATCGCAGGGGGTCGGCTACTACGAGCAGTACTTC
TRBV7-3,-,TRBJ2-1,-,CASSFLASPSYNEQFF,TGTGCCAGCAGCTTTCTCGCTTCCCCGAGCTACAATGAGCAGTTCTTC
TRBV7-2,-,TRBJ2-7,-,CASSLVSLAGTYEQYF,TGTGCCAGCAGCTTAGTCTCCTTGGCAGGGACCTACGAGCAGTACTTC
TRBV6-5,TRBD2,TRBJ2-1,-,CASSYTSGRGANEQFF,TGTGCCAGCAGTTATACTAGCGGGAGGGGAGCAAATGAGCAGTTCTTC
TRBV4-1,-,TRBJ1-5,few,CASSQAEALGNQPQHF,TGCGCCAGCAGCCAGGCTGAGGCCCTTGGCAATCAGCCCCAGCATTTT
TRBV7-9,-,TRBJ1-2,-,CASSLGAGASYGYTF,TGTGCCAGCAGCTTAGGCGCGGGGGCCTCCTATGGCTACACCTTC
TRBV6-1,-,TRBJ2-7,-,CASKERVGTYEQYF,TGTGCCAGCAAAGAGCGGGTGGGGACCTACGAGCAGTACTTC
TRBV7-9,-,TRBJ2-5,-,CASRLGQETQYF,TGTGCCAGCCGTTTGGGCCAAGAGACCCAGTACTTC
TRBV7-2,-,TRBJ2-7,-,CASSPYTGTVPYEQYF,TGTGCCAGCAGCCCTTATACCGGGACCGTGCCCTACGAGCAGTACTTC
TRBV28,TRBD1,TRBJ1-4,-,CASSLYGQVGTNEKLFF,TGTGCCAGCAGTTTATATGGACAGGTGGGGACTAATGAAAAACTGTTTTTT
TRBV5-4,TRBD1,TRBJ2-3,-,CASSSGQGVSDTQYF,TGTGCCAGCAGCTCCGGACAGGGTGTTTCAGATACGCAGTATTTT
TRBV27,TRBD2,TRBJ2-1,-,CASSLMIAGANEQFF,TGTGCCAGCAGTTTAATGATAGCGGGGGCCAATGAGCAGTTCTTC
TRBV11-2,-,TRBJ2-5,-,CASSLVWVGQVGETQYF,TGTGCCAGCAGCTTAGTTTGGGTCGGGCAGGTTGGTGAGACCCAGTACTTC
TRBV6-1,-,TRBJ2-2,-,CASSERPRGGNTGELFF,TGTGCCAGCAGTGAACGCCCCAGGGGTGGGAACACCGGGGAGCTGTTTTTT
TRBV27,-,TRBJ1-5,-,CASSLGGHNQPQHF,TGTGCCAGCAGTCTGGGGGGGCACAATCAGCCCCAGCATTTT
TRBV7-9,-,TRBJ2-5,-,CASSLTLLGETQYF,TGTGCCAGCAGCCTTACCCTACTAGGAGAGACCCAGTACTTC
TRBV21-1,-,TRBJ1-2,-,CASSIERQGRDYGYTF,TGTGCCAGCAGCATCGAGAGACAGGGGAGGGACTATGGCTACACCTTC
TRBV27,-,TRBJ1-5,-,CASSFRAGDQPQHF,TGTGCCAGCAGCTTCCGGGCTGGCGATCAGCCCCAGCATTTT
TRBV2,-,TRBJ2-7,once,CASSEDNPRLFSYEQYF,TGTGCCAGCAGTGAAGATAACCCCAGGTTATTCTCCTACGAGCAGTACTTC
TRBV19,-,TRBJ2-2,-,CASSPLPLNTGELFF,TGTGCCAGTAGTCCCTTGCCTCTGAACACCGGGGAGCTGTTTTTT
TRBV28,TRBD1,TRBJ2-7,once,CASTRGTASWDEQYF,TGTGCCAGCACCAGAGGGACAGCGAGTTGGGACGAGCAGTACTTC
TRBV27,-,TRBJ2-7,-,CASSHRGPHEQYF,TGTGCCAGCAGCCACCGGGGCCCCCACGAGCAGTACTTC
TRBV2,-,TRBJ2-1,once,CASWYYSQDNEQFF,TGTGCCAGCTGGTATTACAGTCAAGACAATGAGCAGTTCTTC
TRBV9,-,TRBJ2-1,-,CASSDGRINEQFF,TGTGCCAGCAGCGACGGCCGGATCAATGAGCAGTTCTTC
TRBV27,-,TRBJ2-7,-,CASSLSSTYEQYF,TGTGCCAGCAGTTTGAGCAGTACCTACGAGCAGTACTTC